The rows below give T cell receptor beta chains drawn from one sample of a study of blood T cells in healthy people across ages. MiXCR, run by TCRdb on the 5' RACE reads, gives a single entry per CDR3 protein. The sample shows roughly 1,000,000 distinct CDR3 sequences, less than 25% of them seen only once. These same records also appear under a second study, on T cells of mothers and their children.

Sequencing was done on a sample of blood. All receptors derive from a girl aged 2 to 10 in good health. CDR3s include the opening cysteine and the closing phenylalanine or tryptophan. D genes are given only for firm matches. A row's size may be missing; if present it is once, few, many or a size class.

J,size,D,V,DNA,CDR3
TRBJ2-1,-,-,TRBV9,TGTGCCGGCAGCGTGGGTAAGCTGTACAATGAGCAGTTCTTC,CAGSVGKLYNEQFF
TRBJ2-5,-,TRBD2,TRBV11-2,TGTGCCAGCAGCCTTCGGGGGGTCTCCGGAGAGACCCAGTACTTC,CASSLRGVSGETQYF
TRBJ2-7,few,TRBD1,TRBV13,TGTGCCAGCAGTTTCCAGGGGGAAAACAACGAGCAGTACTTC,CASSFQGENNEQYF
TRBJ1-1,-,-,TRBV29-1,TGCAGCGTTGTCCGGGACGTTAAGAACACTGAAGCTTTCTTT,CSVVRDVKNTEAFF
TRBJ2-3,-,-,TRBV7-9,TGTGCCAGCAGCTCTCACCGGACCTCTAGCACAGATACGCAGTATTTT,CASSSHRTSSTDTQYF
TRBJ2-7,-,-,TRBV28,TGTGCCAGCAGTTGGCCGAATTCCTGGCGGGAACTCTCCTACGAGCAGTACTTC,CASSWPNSWRELSYEQYF
TRBJ2-1,-,-,TRBV6-5,TGTGCCAGCAGTTACTCTGGTAGGACAGAGACCCCGTACTTC,CASSYSGRTETPYF
TRBJ2-4,few,-,TRBV6-1,TGTGCCAGCAGTGAAGGCCAGGGTCTGGACATTCAGTACTTC,CASSEGQGLDIQYF
TRBJ2-3,few,TRBD2,TRBV2,TGTGCCAGCAGTGAAGTACTCGGGGGGGATACGCAGTATTTT,CASSEVLGGDTQYF
TRBJ1-4,many,TRBD1,TRBV12-3/TRBV12-4,TGTGCCAGCAGTCGCGGACAGGGAGAAAAACTGTTTTTT,CASSRGQGEKLFF
TRBJ1-2,few,-,TRBV27,TGTGCCAGCAGTTTAGGCACCGTTTACCCCTCATTCTATGGCTACACCTTC,CASSLGTVYPSFYGYTF
TRBJ2-7,few,-,TRBV15,TGTGCCACCAGCACCCACTCGGCAGAGCAGTACTTC,CATSTHSAEQYF
TRBJ2-7,few,TRBD1,TRBV5-1,TGCGCCAGCAGCTCTTGGACAGGCCCTAAATACGAGCAGTACTTC,CASSSWTGPKYEQYF
TRBJ2-7,once,-,TRBV11-2,TGTGCCAGCAGCCGCTATGGGGACGCCCTCATCTACGAGCAGTACTTC,CASSRYGDALIYEQYF
TRBJ2-5,-,-,TRBV29-1,TGCAGCGTTGTTGAAGGTTTGAGTGGGTGGTACTTC,CSVVEGLSGWYF
TRBJ1-5,few,-,TRBV6-1,TGTGCCAGCAGTGAAGGCGGGGCAGGTCAGTTTCAGCCCCAGCATTTT,CASSEGGAGQFQPQHF
TRBJ2-3,-,-,TRBV12-3/TRBV12-4,TGTGCCAGCAGTTTAGCGCACGGGGATACGCAGTATTTT,CASSLAHGDTQYF
TRBJ2-1,few,-,TRBV10-3,TGTGCCATCAGTGAGTCGTGGGAGGTCTCCTACAATGAGCAGTTCTTC,CAISESWEVSYNEQFF
TRBJ2-5,few,-,TRBV9,TGTGCCAGCAGCGTAGTGGGGGCGGGGGAGACCCAGTACTTC,CASSVVGAGETQYF
TRBJ1-5,-,-,TRBV7-2,TGTGCCGGCAGCAAACGCTGGGGACAGCCCCAGCATTTT,CAGSKRWGQPQHF
TRBJ2-1,-,TRBD2,TRBV7-3,TGTGCCAGCAGCTTAATCGCGGGGGATTTTTACAATGAGCAGTTCTTC,CASSLIAGDFYNEQFF
TRBJ2-7,-,TRBD1,TRBV28,TGTGCCAGTAGGGGGGACAGGGGGCATGACGACGAGCAGTACTTC,CASRGDRGHDDEQYF
TRBJ2-7,-,-,TRBV6-5,TGTGCCAGCGGATACAACGGGGGAGTCTACGAGCAGTACTTC,CASGYNGGVYEQYF
TRBJ2-7,few,TRBD2,TRBV7-8,TGTGCCAGCAGCCGGGGACTAGCGGGAGTACGGTACTTC,CASSRGLAGVRYF
TRBJ2-7,few,-,TRBV2,TGTGCCAGCAGTGATTCGGGGAATACCTACGAGCAGTACTTC,CASSDSGNTYEQYF
TRBJ2-4,-,-,TRBV27,TGTGCCAGCAGTTTAGGGTCGGACCTAAGCGGAGTAGCCAAAAACATTCAGTACTTC,CASSLGSDLSGVAKNIQYF
TRBJ2-7,once,-,TRBV29-1,TGCAGCGTAGCACTTCCGGGGCACCTCTACGAGCAGTGCTTC,CSVALPGHLYEQCF
TRBJ1-3,once,-,TRBV9,TGTGCCAGCAGCGTAGTGGGGACTGGAAACACCATATATTTT,CASSVVGTGNTIYF
TRBJ1-4,-,-,TRBV6-5,TGTGCCAGCAGTTACGGGAGGATAGGTGAAAAACTGTTTTTT,CASSYGRIGEKLFF
TRBJ2-1,few,TRBD2,TRBV20-1,TGCAGTGCTAGAGATTTAGCGGGGGTGATAGATGAGCAGTTCTTC,CSARDLAGVIDEQFF
TRBJ2-4,few,-,TRBV12-3/TRBV12-4,TGTGCCAGCAGCCCCCCTGGACGCATGCTAGCCAAAAACATTCAGTACTTC,CASSPPGRMLAKNIQYF
TRBJ2-5,few,TRBD1,TRBV29-1,TGCAGCGTTACTCCGACAGGGGTAGAGACCCAGTACTTC,CSVTPTGVETQYF
TRBJ2-5,-,-,TRBV12-3/TRBV12-4,TGTGCCAGCAGTTTTAGTCTTGGGAGCACGTTGGCACAAGAACAAGAGACCCAGTACTTC,CASSFSLGSTLAQEQETQYF
TRBJ2-4,-,TRBD2,TRBV5-1,TGCGCCAGCAGCATAAGCGGGAGCCCCCTTCAGTACTTC,CASSISGSPLQYF
TRBJ1-1,-,-,TRBV7-9,TGTGCCAGCAGCGAATCCTCCCAGGGTAACACTGAAGCTTTCTTT,CASSESSQGNTEAFF
TRBJ1-6,-,-,TRBV7-8,TGTGCCAGCAGCTTATTACGGGGTGGCAATTCACCCCTCCACTTT,CASSLLRGGNSPLHF
TRBJ1-4,-,-,TRBV28,TGTGCCAGCAGCCCCGCGGGGAAACTGTTTTTT,CASSPAGKLFF
TRBJ1-3,-,TRBD1,TRBV20-1,TGCAGTGCCCAGACAGGGGGAAACACCATATATTTT,CSAQTGGNTIYF
TRBJ2-1,-,-,TRBV7-9,TGTGCCAGCAGCCCCAAGGACGCCTTTTGGCAGTTCTTC,CASSPKDAFWQFF
TRBJ1-6,-,-,TRBV5-1,TGCGCCAGCAGCCCTCGTTGGCGGACTGATTCACCCCTCCACTTT,CASSPRWRTDSPLHF
TRBJ2-5,few,-,TRBV5-1,TGCGCCAGCAGCGGGACGACCCGAGAGACCCAGTACTTC,CASSGTTRETQYF
TRBJ2-1,few,-,TRBV7-9,TGTGCCAGCAGCTTAGATTCCGGGATTGAGCAGTTCTTC,CASSLDSGIEQFF
TRBJ1-2,-,-,TRBV7-6,TGTGCCAGCAGCTTAGGCGTTCAGGTTGGTGGCTACGCCTTC,CASSLGVQVGGYAF
TRBJ2-3,few,-,TRBV15,TGTGCCACCGGGGGTTCTTCCACAGATACGCAGTATTTT,CATGGSSTDTQYF
TRBJ1-2,few,-,TRBV29-1,TGCAGCCTTGGACCTACAGCGAACTATGGCTACACCTTC,CSLGPTANYGYTF
TRBJ2-7,few,TRBD1,TRBV29-1,TGCAGCGTTCGACAGGGGGAACCCTACGAGCAGTACTTC,CSVRQGEPYEQYF
TRBJ1-2,few,-,TRBV5-1,TGCGCCAGCAGCTTCACAGGGAAGAGTGGCTACACCTTC,CASSFTGKSGYTF
TRBJ1-1,-,TRBD1,TRBV7-2,TGTGCCAGCAGCTTTCACAGGGGGCAGGATGAAGCTTTCTTT,CASSFHRGQDEAFF
TRBJ2-1,-,TRBD1,TRBV6-5,TGTGCCAGCAGCGAGACAGGGAATGAGCAGTTCTTC,CASSETGNEQFF
TRBJ1-2,once,-,TRBV6-5,TGTGCCAGCAGTTACTCACAGGGACGTGGCTACACCTTC,CASSYSQGRGYTF
TRBJ2-6,few,-,TRBV3-1,TGTGCCAGCAGCCAGGGGGCAGGGGTCTCTGGGGCCAACGTCCTGACTTTC,CASSQGAGVSGANVLTF
TRBJ1-1,-,-,TRBV27,TGTGCCAGCAGGCTTGTTGGGAACACTGAAGCTTTCTTT,CASRLVGNTEAFF
TRBJ2-2,few,-,TRBV7-2,TGTGCCAGCAGCTTACAGATCGGCGGGGAGCTGTTTTTT,CASSLQIGGELFF
TRBJ2-3,-,TRBD1,TRBV4-1,TGCGCCAGCAGCCCCACGGGGACAGGGACTGTCACAGATACGCAGTATTTT,CASSPTGTGTVTDTQYF
TRBJ2-7,-,TRBD2,TRBV5-4,TGTGCCAGCAGCTTACTAGCGGGAGGTCGGTACGAGCAGTACTTC,CASSLLAGGRYEQYF